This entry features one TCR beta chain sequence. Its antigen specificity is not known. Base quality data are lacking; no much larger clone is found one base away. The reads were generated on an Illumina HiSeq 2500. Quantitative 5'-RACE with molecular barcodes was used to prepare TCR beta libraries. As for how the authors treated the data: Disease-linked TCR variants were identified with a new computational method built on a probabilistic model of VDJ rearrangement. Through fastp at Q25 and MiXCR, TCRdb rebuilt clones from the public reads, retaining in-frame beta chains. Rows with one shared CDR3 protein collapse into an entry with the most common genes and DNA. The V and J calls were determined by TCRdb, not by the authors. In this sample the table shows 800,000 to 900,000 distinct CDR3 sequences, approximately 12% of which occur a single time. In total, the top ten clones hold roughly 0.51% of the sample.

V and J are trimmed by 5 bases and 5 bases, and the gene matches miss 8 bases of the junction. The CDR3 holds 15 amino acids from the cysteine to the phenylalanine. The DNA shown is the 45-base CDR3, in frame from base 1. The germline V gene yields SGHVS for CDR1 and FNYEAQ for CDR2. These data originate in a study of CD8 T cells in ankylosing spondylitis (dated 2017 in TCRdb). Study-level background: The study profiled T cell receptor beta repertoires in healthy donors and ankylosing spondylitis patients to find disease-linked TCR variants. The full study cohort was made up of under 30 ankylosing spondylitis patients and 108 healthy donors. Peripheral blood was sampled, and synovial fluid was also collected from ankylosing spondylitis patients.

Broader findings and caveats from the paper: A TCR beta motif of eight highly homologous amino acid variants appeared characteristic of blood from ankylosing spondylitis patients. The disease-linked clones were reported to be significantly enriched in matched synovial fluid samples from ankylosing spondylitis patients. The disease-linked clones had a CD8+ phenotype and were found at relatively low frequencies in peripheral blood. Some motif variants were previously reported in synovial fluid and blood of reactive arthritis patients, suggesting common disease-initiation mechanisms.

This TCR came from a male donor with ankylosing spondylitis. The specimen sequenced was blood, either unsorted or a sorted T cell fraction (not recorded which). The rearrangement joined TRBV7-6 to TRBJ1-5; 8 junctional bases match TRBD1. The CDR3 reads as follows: CASSLYRGSDQPQHF. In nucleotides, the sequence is TGTGCCAGCAGCCTCTACAGGGGGTCCGATCAGCCCCAGCATTTT.